This T cell receptor (beta chain) was documented in a study of early T cells in non-severe SARS-CoV-2 infection (dated by TCRdb to the early 2020s). For the study in its entirety: Bulk RNA from unsorted whole blood was used for TCR sequencing, so alpha and beta chains could not be paired. The paper's findings and limits, for the study overall: VDJdb matching was skewed toward anti-spike CD8 responses and likely underestimated virus-specific expansions, missing private and CD4 specificities.

The method behind the library was 5' RACE. The sample was run on a NextSeq 500. Unique molecular identifiers were attached to individual cDNA molecules in the TCR library protocol so that sequencing error and PCR bias could be corrected. Both TCR alpha and beta chains were sequenced, and tight co-correlation was observed between alpha and beta sequence abundances in each sample. The study's own analysis went as follows. Decombinator V4 was used to annotate TCR sequences for V gene, J gene and CDR3. Expanded TCRs were defined as changing significantly between any two time points under a Poisson model with p below 0.0001. Abundances of TCRs were expressed as counts per million after normalisation to the total number of TCRs sequenced in each sample. TRAV1-2 paired with TRAJ12, TRAJ20 or TRAJ33 defined MAIT TCRs, while TRAV10 paired with TRAJ18 defined iNKT TCRs. VDJdb, accessed 1 November 2021, was searched for CMV, EBV and SARS-CoV-2 annotated TCRs, excluding TCRs annotated for multiple antigens. TCRdb handled the public reads itself, with Q25 trimming in fastp and clone calling in MiXCR, and kept productive beta chains. Every distinct CDR3 protein forms one entry, paired with its most common genes and DNA. These V and J calls are TCRdb output, not the study's own analysis. In all, the sample holds under 60,000 distinct CDR3 sequences, and less than 9.5% of those were seen once. The ten largest make up roughly 4% of the sample.

The CDR3 runs 13 residues from the cysteine to the phenylalanine. CDR3 DNA is the only sequence kept; it has 39 bases, read in frame from the first base. At the junction V is shortened by 3 bases and J by 7 bases, with 10 bases in between. This was a case-control study nested in a cohort of healthcare workers in London, UK, who had nasopharyngeal swab PCR tests and blood samples taken every week. Healthcare workers were recruited during the week of the UK lockdown, between 23 and 31 March 2020, and followed weekly for up to roughly 15 weeks. Only a few counts were recorded for this clonotype. Its antigen specificity is not known. No base quality values were provided; no much bigger clone lies one nucleotide off.

This sequence originates from an adult who was a healthcare worker with PCR-confirmed SARS-CoV-2 infection or an uninfected control (not recorded which). The rearrangement joined TRBV12-3 or TRBV12-4 to TRBJ1-5, with no D gene named confidently. What was sequenced was whole blood. The bases are TGTGCCAGCAGTTTCCGCCAGGTACAGCCCCAGCATTTT. Translated, it reads CASSFRQVQPQHF.